This T cell receptor (beta chain) is drawn from a study of T cell responses to AZD1222 COVID-19 vaccine (dated by TCRdb to the early 2020s). Study-level background: TCR sequencing covered fewer than 250 trial participants: some 210 given two doses of AZD1222 and 26 given two doses of MenACWY control vaccine. Trial participants were enrolled by age into 18-55, 56-69 and 70-plus year subgroups, with roughly 160, 29 and 62 TCR-sequenced participants respectively. The full study reports these points: Reportedly, close to half of the unique spike-specific TCRs recognized epitopes lying outside the regions that are mutated in the B.1.351 and B.1.1.7 variants. Conclusions about previously exposed vaccinees are limited because only a handful of AZD1222 recipients were SARS-CoV-2 seropositive at baseline. A significant rise in spike-specific TCR breadth and depth was observed after two AZD1222 doses relative to day 0 and relative to MenACWY recipients. No day 14 peak-response samples were available, so repertoires were characterized only after the peak T cell response. The 56-69-year group was small, and its depth increase did not reach significance, likely because of low power. The vaccine-associated CD4 TCRs covered the entire spike protein, and the dominant responses fell in regions 160-218 and 743-854. Participants were mostly white British and included more females than males, and it was suggested by the authors that clonal diversity may have been underestimated.

CDR1 and CDR2 (SGHTA, FQGNSA) derive from the germline V gene. Trimming removed 6 bases from V and 3 bases from J, leaving 9 bases between the germline ends. Reading from cysteine to phenylalanine, the CDR3 counts 14 amino acids. Solely the CDR3 DNA is kept, with 42 bases framed from the first base. The CDR3 regions of human TCRbeta chains were analyzed by immunosequencing. In the authors' own workflow: Repertoire TCRs were checked for matches against a reference library of SARS-CoV-2-specific TCRs that had been generated using the MIRA antigen-specificity platform. Breadth meant the fraction of unique TCRs that were SARS-CoV-2-associated, whereas depth meant the fraction of total T cells that were SARS-CoV-2-associated. Using the MIRA data, every spike-specific TCR was mapped to the spike region that the TCR reacted to and assigned to either a CD4 or a CD8 class. Log10-transformed breadth and depth values were compared by one-way ANOVA with Sidak's multiple comparisons tests. Drawn from immuneACCESS, this table holds only the in-frame rearrangements with V and J called that TCRdb kept. Clones are partly lost; checked studies trace under half to an unresolved V gene and leave the rest unexplained. For V, J and clone size, that table is used; D and trimming come from the DNA. This sample holds about 150,000 clones; approximately 90% were observed only once. The top ten clones comprise roughly 1.7% of the sample.

The time point label of this sample denotes: about 28 days (+/-7) after the second vaccine dose. Because spike-specific TCR depth and breadth did not differ between the two schedules, AZD1222 recipients who got a second dose at roughly 4 weeks were pooled with those who got a second dose at roughly 12 weeks. Vaccinee samples came from UK trials COV001 and COV002, including a single-blind randomized controlled phase 2/3 trial of AZD1222 (ChAdOx1 nCoV-19) in healthy adults. Trial participant PBMC samples were collected at day 0 and day 28 after the second dose for TCRbeta chain sequencing. Details on this clone: No antigen is known for it. No much larger clone exists at a distance of one base, and base qualities are not known.

This clonotype was sampled from an adult who received the AZD1222 COVID-19 vaccine. The starting material was peripheral blood, obtained 28 days after the second AZD1222 dose. The rearrangement combines TRBV7-2 with TRBJ1-6, and TRBD1 may be the D gene, going by 5 matching bases. The CDR3 loop reads CASRRDGYNSPLHF. The nucleotide sequence reads TGTGCCAGCAGACGGGACGGCTATAATTCACCCCTCCACTTT.